These 13 T cell receptor beta chains originate from one sample sequenced in a study of molecular identifiers for immune sequencing clone quantification. Using its own MiXCR run on the PCR reads, TCRdb lists one record per CDR3 protein. In the table there are 97,000 or so distinct CDR3 sequences, more than 20% of which are singletons. Material: naive CD8+ T cells from blood, with Jurkat cell RNA spiked in. Indicated subset: FACS-sorted CD8+CD4-CCR7+CD45RA+ naive T cells. The receptor set was obtained from a human donor in good health. Some libraries in this study had Jurkat cell RNA spiked in.

This clonotype was counted many times. V gene TRBV5-6 combines with J gene TRBJ2-5; maybe TRBD1 (7 bases). CDR3 size: 17 residues. Trimming stripped 3 bases from V and 4 bases from J, with 22 bases between. The germline CDR1 and CDR2 sequences are SGHDT and YYEEEE. This CDR3 is CASSSPMATGRRETQYF. CDR3 sequence (DNA): TGTGCCAGCAGCTCTCCTATGGCGACAGGGAGGAGAGAGACCCAGTACTTC.

At least ten counts were recorded for this clonotype. V is TRBV6-6 and J is TRBJ2-3; D is perhaps TRBD1 (5 bases). In germline, CDR1 is MNHNY, CDR2 SVGAGI (reference sequence). This CDR3 is built from 13 residues. Between the trimmed V and J ends, which lost 10 bases and 4 bases, there was a span of 15 bases. Here the CDR3 DNA reads TGTGCCACCACCACCGCCAGGGCAGATACGCAGTATTTT. It encodes CATTTARADTQYF.

Comments on this clonotype: Since a much larger clone is just one base distant, this may be a read error. The J gene is TRBJ1-5, the V gene TRBV29-1, with no clear D. Germline V CDR1 and CDR2: SQVTM, ANQGSEA. V lost 6 bases to trimming and J lost 3 bases, with 12 bases between them. This CDR3 is 13 amino acids long. The CDR3 reads CSVSTEDNQPQHF. CDR3 coding DNA: TGCAGCGTGTCTACAGAGGACAATCAGCCCCAGCATTTT.

The sample holds many counts of this clonotype. The chain couples TRBV29-1 to TRBJ2-7; maybe TRBD2 (5 bases). Per the germline V gene, CDR1 is SQVTM and CDR2 is ANQGSEA. The CDR3 spans 17 residues. The germline V and J ends were trimmed by 0 bases and 3 bases, with 21 bases remaining between them. The CDR3 protein is CSVEETREDSLNYEQYF. CDR3 DNA: TGCAGCGTTGAAGAGACCCGCGAGGACTCCCTCAACTACGAGCAGTACTTC.

Regarding this clonotype: A read error may be the cause here, since a much bigger clone is one base away. CDR3: CASRPMGGHGNTIYF. The CDR3 region has the DNA TGTGCTAGTAGGCCCATGGGAGGGCACGGAAACACCATATATTTT. The genes are TRBV12-5 and TRBJ1-3; unclear D gene. There are 15 residues in the CDR3. V was cut by 8 bases and J by 4 bases, with 18 bases left in between. The germline V gene has CDR1 LGHNT and CDR2 FRNRAP.

There are many counts of this clonotype. The chain links TRBV29-1 to TRBJ1-1; a possible D gene is TRBD1 (6 bases). Germline CDR1 is SQVTM and CDR2 is ANQGSEA. There are 14 residues in the CDR3. The V gene lost 0 bases and the J gene lost 1 base, with 9 bases spanning the gap. The CDR3 bases are TGCAGCGTTGAAGACCTACAGGGGAACACTGAAGCTTTCTTT. Translating gives CSVEDLQGNTEAFF.

V and J are TRBV4-3 and TRBJ2-7; tentative D call: TRBD2 (5 bases). This CDR3 region has 13 residues. V shed 4 bases and J shed 1 base, with 8 bases lying between them. In germline, CDR1 is LGHNA, CDR2 YSLEER. CDR3 DNA: TGCGCCAGCAGCCTTAGACTATCCTACGAGCAGTACTTC. Its protein is CASSLRLSYEQYF.

Points on this clonotype: A single base separates this from a much larger clone, so it may be a read error. The chain combines TRBV7-9 with TRBJ2-6, with D tentatively TRBD2 (6 bases). The V and J ends lost 5 bases and 5 bases respectively, with 31 bases between them. The CDR3 runs 21 residues. In germline, CDR1 is SEHNR, CDR2 FQNEAQ (reference sequence). DNA of the CDR3: TGTGCCAGCAGCCCCCCCCGGGAGCCAGACATTTCGGCAGCTAGGGCCAACGTCCTGACTTTC. Protein sequence: CASSPPREPDISAARANVLTF. Full variable domain (outside the CDR3, taken from reference TRBV7-9 and TRBJ2-6): DTGVSQNPRHKITKRGQNVTFRCDPISEHNRLYWYRQTLGQGPEFLTYFQNEAQLEKSRLLSDRFSAERPKGSFSTLEIQRTEQGDSAMYLCASSPPREPDISAARANVLTFGAGSRLTVL.

This clonotype came up many times. The chain uses TRBV3-1 and TRBJ1-1; 7 bases match TRBD1. The J segment lost 1 base and the V segment lost 1 base, leaving 0 bases of the junction unmatched. The V gene's germline CDR1 is LGHDT and CDR2 YNNKEL (reference sequence). The CDR3 consists of 14 residues. CDR3: CASSQGTGNTEAFF. The CDR3 coding sequence is TGTGCCAGCAGCCAAGGGACAGGGAACACTGAAGCTTTCTTT.

This clonotype was detected once. This may stem from a read error, because a much larger clone lies one nucleotide away. The chain recombines TRBV27 with TRBJ2-7; 7 bases match TRBD1. Germline V gene sequence: CDR1 MNHEY, CDR2 SMNVEV (reference sequence). This CDR3 has 13 amino acids. The CDR3 coding sequence is TGTGCCAGCAGTTCGCAGACAGGGCAAGAGCAGCACTTC. It codes for CASSSQTGQEQHF.

This chain links TRBV27 with TRBJ1-5; a weak D match, TRBD1 (6 bases). CDR1 is MNHEY and CDR2 is SMNVEV in the germline V gene (reference sequence). The CDR3 runs to 11 residues. CDR3 loop: CVAGGNQPQHF. The DNA of the CDR3 is TGTGTAGCAGGGGGCAATCAGCCCCAGCATTTT.

This clonotype was detected many times. The chain uses TRBV30 and TRBJ2-7; 7 nucleotides match TRBD1. CDR3 size: 14 residues. The junction had 4 bases not matched to a gene; V was cut back by 2 bases and J by 0 bases. CDR1 GTSNPN and CDR2 SVGIG come from the germline V gene (reference sequence). The CDR3 DNA reads as TGTGCCTGGAGTACGACAGGGCTCTCCTACGAGCAGTACTTC. Translating it yields CAWSTTGLSYEQYF.

This clonotype was picked up a small number of times. The V gene is TRBV4-1, the J gene TRBJ2-7, with TRBD2 identical over 14 bases. The CDR3 spans 15 residues. Trimming took 3 bases from V and 7 from J; bases not matched to a gene: 5. In germline, CDR1 is MGHRA, CDR2 YSYEKL. The CDR3 sequence is CASSQTSGGAWEQYF. CDR3 in DNA: TGCGCCAGCAGCCAGACTAGCGGGGGGGCCTGGGAGCAGTACTTC.